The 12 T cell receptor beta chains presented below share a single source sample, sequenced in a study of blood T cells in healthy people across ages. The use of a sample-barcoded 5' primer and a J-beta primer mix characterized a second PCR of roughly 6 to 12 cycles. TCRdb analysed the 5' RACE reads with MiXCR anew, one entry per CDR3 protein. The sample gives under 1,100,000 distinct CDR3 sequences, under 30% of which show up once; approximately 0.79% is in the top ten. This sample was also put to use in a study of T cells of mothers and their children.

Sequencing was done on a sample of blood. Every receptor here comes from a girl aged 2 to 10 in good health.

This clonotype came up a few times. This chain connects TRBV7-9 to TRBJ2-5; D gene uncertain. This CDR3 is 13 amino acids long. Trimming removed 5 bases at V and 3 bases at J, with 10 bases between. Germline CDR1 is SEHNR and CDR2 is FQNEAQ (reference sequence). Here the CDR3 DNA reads TGTGCCAGCAGCGCTTGGGCAGAAGAGACCCAGTACTTC. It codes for CASSAWAEETQYF.

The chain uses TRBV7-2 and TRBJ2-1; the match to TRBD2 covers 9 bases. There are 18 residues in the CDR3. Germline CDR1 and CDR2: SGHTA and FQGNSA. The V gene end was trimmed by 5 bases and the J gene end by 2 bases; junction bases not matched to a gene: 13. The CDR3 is CASSVYYSGSLPYNEQFF. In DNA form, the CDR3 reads TGTGCCAGCAGCGTATACTATAGCGGGAGCTTACCCTACAATGAGCAGTTCTTC.

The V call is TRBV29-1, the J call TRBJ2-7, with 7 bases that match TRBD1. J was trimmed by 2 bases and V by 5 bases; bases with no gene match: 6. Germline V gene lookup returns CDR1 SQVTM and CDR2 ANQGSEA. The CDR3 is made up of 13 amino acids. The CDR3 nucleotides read TGCAGCGTTACCCGGGACAGCACCTACGAGCAGTACTTC. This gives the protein CSVTRDSTYEQYF.

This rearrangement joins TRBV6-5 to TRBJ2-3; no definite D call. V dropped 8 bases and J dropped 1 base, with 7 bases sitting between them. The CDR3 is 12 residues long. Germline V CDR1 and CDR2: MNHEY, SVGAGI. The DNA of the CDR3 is TGTGCCAGCGGGGTGCGCACAGATACGCAGTATTTT. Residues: CASGVRTDTQYF.

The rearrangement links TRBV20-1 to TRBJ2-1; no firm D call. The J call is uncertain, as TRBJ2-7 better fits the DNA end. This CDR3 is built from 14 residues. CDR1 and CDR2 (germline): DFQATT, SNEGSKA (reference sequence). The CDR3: CSASVLSGSSEQYF. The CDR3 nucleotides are TGCAGTGCTAGTGTGTTATCTGGGTCAAGCGAGCAGTACTTC.

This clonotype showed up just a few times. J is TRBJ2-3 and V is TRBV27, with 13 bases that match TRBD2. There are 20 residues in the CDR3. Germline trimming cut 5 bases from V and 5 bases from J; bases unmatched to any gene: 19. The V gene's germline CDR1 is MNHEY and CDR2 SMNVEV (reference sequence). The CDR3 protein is CASSPFGLAGDLSQGDTQYF. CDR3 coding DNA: TGTGCCAGCAGTCCATTTGGACTAGCGGGAGATCTTAGTCAGGGAGATACGCAGTATTTT.

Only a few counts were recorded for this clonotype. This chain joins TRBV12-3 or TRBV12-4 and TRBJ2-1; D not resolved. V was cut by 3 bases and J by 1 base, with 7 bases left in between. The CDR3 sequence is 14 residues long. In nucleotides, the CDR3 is TGTGCCAGCAGTTTTACAGAGTCCTACAATGAGCAGTTCTTC. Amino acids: CASSFTESYNEQFF.

The CDR3: CASRPRLAGHEQYF. The CDR3 DNA follows: TGTGCCAGCAGACCCCGACTAGCGGGACACGAGCAGTACTTC. This chain connects TRBV28 to TRBJ2-7; 11 bases fit TRBD2. Germline CDR1 and CDR2: MDHEN and SYDVKM. Trimming removed 6 bases from V and 5 bases from J; junction bases left unmatched: 6. CDR3 size: 14 residues.

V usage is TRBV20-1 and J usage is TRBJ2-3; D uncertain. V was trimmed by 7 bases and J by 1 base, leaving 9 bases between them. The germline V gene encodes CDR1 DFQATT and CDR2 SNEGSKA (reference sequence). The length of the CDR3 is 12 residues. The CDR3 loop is CSGALRTDTQYF. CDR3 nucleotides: TGCAGTGGGGCCTTACGCACAGATACGCAGTATTTT.

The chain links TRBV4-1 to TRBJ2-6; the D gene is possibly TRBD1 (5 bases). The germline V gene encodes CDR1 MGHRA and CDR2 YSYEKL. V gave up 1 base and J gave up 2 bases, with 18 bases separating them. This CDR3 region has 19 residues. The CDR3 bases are TGCGCCAGCAGCCAAGGGGCAGGGTTGCCCCTTACTGGGGCCAACGTCCTGACTTTC. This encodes CASSQGAGLPLTGANVLTF.

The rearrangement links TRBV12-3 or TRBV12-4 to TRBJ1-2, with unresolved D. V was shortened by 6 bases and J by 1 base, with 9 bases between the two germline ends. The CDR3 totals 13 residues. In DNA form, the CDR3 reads TGTGCCAGCAGGTCGCAGGTTAACTATGGCTACACCTTC. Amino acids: CASRSQVNYGYTF.

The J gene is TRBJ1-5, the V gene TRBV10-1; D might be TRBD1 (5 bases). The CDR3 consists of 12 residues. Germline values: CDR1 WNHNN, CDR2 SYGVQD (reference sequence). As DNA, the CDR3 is TGCGCTCCGACAGCGTCAAATCAGCCCCAGCATTTT. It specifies CAPTASNQPQHF.